This T cell receptor beta chain was sequenced for a study of T cells of healthy individuals. This clonotype was seen ten or more times. The CDR3 sequence is 13 residues long. V was shortened by 8 bases and J by 2 bases, with 13 bases between the two germline ends. Germline lookup yields CDR1 LNHDA and CDR2 SQIVND (reference sequence). One entry per CDR3 protein, called by TCRdb with MiXCR from the 5' RACE reads. The repertoire holds 53,000 or so distinct CDR3 sequences, with roughly 14% as singletons. This chain joins TRBV19 and TRBJ2-7; D possibly uses TRBD1 or TRBD2 (5 bases each). This clonotype originated in a human donor in good health. This CDR3 is CASGEGSAYEQYF. DNA for the CDR3: TGTGCCAGTGGTGAGGGGAGTGCCTACGAGCAGTACTTC.